The 7 T cell receptor beta chains presented below share a single source sample, sequenced in a study of blood T cell repertoires in COVID-19. Profiled with immunoSEQ multiplex PCR; TCRdb holds only in-frame clones, not every one. The data show some 200,000 clones, with 83% seen just once and roughly 1.3% held by the top ten. What was sequenced was peripheral blood. The source is a woman in her thirties with COVID-19, enrolled during active disease.

The rearrangement links TRBV11-2 to TRBJ2-2, with D maybe TRBD1 (6 bases). The V gene's germline CDR1 is SGHAT and CDR2 FQNNGV. Between the trimmed V and J ends, which lost 4 bases and 5 bases, there was a span of 14 bases. There are 15 residues in the CDR3. CDR3 sequence: CASSSGQLRTGELFF. As DNA, the CDR3 is TGTGCCAGCAGCTCTGGACAGTTAAGGACCGGGGAGCTGTTTTTT.

The V and J genes are TRBV18 and TRBJ2-1; 7 positions match TRBD1. Germline V gene data show CDR1 as KGHSH and CDR2 as LQKENI. The length of the CDR3 is 16 residues. J gave up 4 bases and V 1 base, and 7 bases lay outside the gene matches. As DNA, the CDR3 is TGTGCCAGCTCACCACAGGGGGCCTCTCTATACAATGAGCAGTTCTTC. Translated: CASSPQGASLYNEQFF.

The rearrangement uses TRBV10-1 and TRBJ1-2, with TRBD1 identical over 12 bases. Germline CDR1 and CDR2: WNHNN and SYGVQD (reference sequence). V shed 0 bases, J shed 5 bases, and the junction held 7 bases outside the gene matches. The CDR3 spans 17 residues. The CDR3 DNA follows: TGCGCCAGCAGTGAGTCGCTCGGGACAGGGGGCGCGTATGGCTACACCTTC. Residues: CASSESLGTGGAYGYTF.

This clone was seen a single time. The chain uses TRBV19 and TRBJ2-1; possibly TRBD2 for D (6 bases). Germline-derived CDR1 and CDR2 are LNHDA and SQIVND (reference sequence). The length of the CDR3 is 13 residues. V lost 0 bases and J 11 bases, leaving 11 bases between the germline ends. CDR3 in DNA: TGTGCCAGTAGTATAGAGGCGGCGGGAAAGCAGTTCTTC. Residues: CASSIEAAGKQFF.

The J gene is TRBJ1-3, the V gene TRBV18, with D possibly TRBD1 on 5 matching bases. This CDR3 is built from 15 residues. The V and J ends lost 3 bases and 0 bases respectively, with 9 bases between them. Germline V gene sequence: CDR1 KGHSH, CDR2 LQKENI. This CDR3 is CASSPTDSSGNTIYF. CDR3 coding DNA: TGTGCCAGCTCACCGACCGACAGCTCTGGAAACACCATATATTTT. The full variable domain, rest sourced from reference TRBV18 and TRBJ1-3, is NAGVMQNPRHLVRRRGQEARLRCSPMKGHSHVYWYRQLPEEGLKFMVYLQKENIIDESGMPKERFSAEFPKEGPSILRIQQVVRGDSAAYFCASSPTDSSGNTIYFGEGSWLTVV.

V usage is TRBV18 and J usage is TRBJ2-6, with D possibly matching TRBD2 (6 bases). The V gene lost 4 bases and the J gene lost 1 base, with 8 bases spanning the gap. This CDR3 has 15 residues. CDR1 and CDR2 from the germline V gene are KGHSH and LQKENI. In DNA, the CDR3 is TGTGCCAGCTCACGTGGAGGGTCTGGGGCCAACGTCCTGACTTTC. Amino acid sequence: CASSRGGSGANVLTF.

The chain employs TRBV10-3 and TRBJ1-2; D not resolved. Germline assignment: CDR1 ENHRY and CDR2 SYGVKD. This CDR3 region has 14 residues. Trimming took 6 bases from V and 6 from J, leaving 17 bases between them. CDR3 bases: TGTGCCATCAGGCCGCCAGAAGGAGGTCATGGCTACACCTTC. Amino acids: CAIRPPEGGHGYTF.